This record concerns one TCR beta chain sequence. It has no known antigen specificity. There are no base qualities to consult, and no much larger clone falls within one base. The data are from a study of long-term antiretroviral therapy in people with HIV (dated by TCRdb to the early 2020s). About the full investigation: The earliest samples were collected about a decade before the 2015 WHO recommendation for immediate ART, when ART was typically delayed until CD4 counts fell. A retrospective serial study tested whether changes in peripheral blood TRB repertoire composition and diversity were associated with ART initiation and durable HIV suppression. From some 30 adults with confirmed HIV infection, the cohort provided roughly 200 cryopreserved PBMC samples, gathered serially across a mean of roughly 6 years (range 1-12). Among the roughly 30 participants with HIV, eleven were female. No cross-contamination during QIAcube processing turned up in test extractions that ran a monoclonal T-cell line alongside approximately 35 polyclonal samples. General findings and caveats noted by the study authors: ART initiation was associated with a significant increase in TRB diversity, but diversity stayed significantly below transplant donor controls even after long-term ART. At every time point, the repertoire was dominated by expanded TRB clones first identified before ART initiation, although this dominance fluctuated and, in many PLHIV, declined after ART. The samples were dated from about 2003 to 2017, and the ART regimens that were used may be less effective than current ART regimens. No data were available on ART adherence, viral resistance or therapy changes, limiting inferences about post-ART repertoire changes. CDR3 length ranges in HIV repertoires were narrower than in controls, and network structure suggested an antigen-experienced repertoire with only a slight naive shift after ART. Unsorted PBMC were profiled instead of sorted CD4+ and CD8+ T cells because pre-ART samples had limited cell numbers. Since PBMC availability was limited, sequencing covered only the TCR beta chain, with no alpha chain pairing.

The immunoSEQ hsTCRB v3.0 assay was used at survey level resolution to sequence the TRB variable region. A depth of roughly 40,000-55,000 T-cell genomes per sample was targeted for TRB sequencing. TRB libraries were pooled and sequenced on an Illumina MiSeq using a v3 150-cycle kit. In the source study's methods: Repertoire analysis was run in R within a reproducible Nextflow workflow that covered QC, data transformation and analysis. LymphoSeq2, an R package for AIRR-Seq data exploration, was used to implement custom analyses. Several samples that yielded fewer than 5000 total TRB sequences were excluded, so that fewer than 250 HIV repertoires were analyzed. Of the 188 retained HIV repertoires, almost 60 were collected before and roughly 130 after ART initiation. Repertoires were downsampled to 5000 TRB nucleotide sequences, and summary statistics were averaged over 100 downsampling iterations. TRB sequences were retained for analysis only if CDR3 regions of at least seven amino acids were present. Diversity was assessed using a clonality score derived from Shannon entropy and using the Gini coefficient. Repertoire networks linked the top 5000 CDR3 amino acid sequences whenever two sequences differed by an edit distance of one. GLIPH2 predicted antigen specificity groups and MHC restriction for TRB CDR3 amino acid sequences. To flag known associations with CMV, EBV, HIV or tissue antigens, CDR3 amino acid sequences were compared against VDJdb and McPAS-TCR. Pre-ART, post-ART and control groups were compared with Wilcoxon signed-rank tests and Holm-Bonferroni correction. TCRdb carries this immuneACCESS record with in-frame sequences only. Its versions omit some clonotypes, under half of them owing to an unresolved V gene in the studies checked, with the rest unexplained. D and trimming were read from the DNA, whereas the V and J calls and clone size are those reported in that table. For this sample the table gives some 36,000 clones, of which 70% to 90% were detected only once. 4.8% of the sample is taken by the ten largest.

Inclusion was restricted to participants for whom at least one PBMC sample before ART initiation and at least two post-ART samples were available. All participants with HIV were treated in the United States of America. Before DNA extraction, cryopreserved samples of about 0.9-11 million PBMC were thawed and then washed. At the time of the earliest PBMC sample, participants with HIV were aged between roughly 20 and 60 years. Per participant, PBMC samples came from 1-4 timepoints prior to ART initiation and 2-8 timepoints following ART initiation, for a median of 7 samples. Serial HIV viral load, CD4+ T-cell count, ART history and demographic data were obtained for every participant. A Qiagen kit on a QIAcube was used to extract genomic DNA from unsorted PBMC, with samples processed in batches of 12. Measured from the cysteine to the phenylalanine, the CDR3 is 15 residues long. This entry keeps only the CDR3 DNA: 45 bases, framed from base 1. Trimming removed 0 bases from V and 2 bases from J, leaving 10 bases between the germline ends. The germline V gene (reference sequence) gives CDR1 as SGHNT and CDR2 as YYREEE.

The material sequenced was unsorted PBMCs, taken 2.8 years before starting antiretroviral therapy. The receptor was derived from a woman in her twenties or thirties with HIV. The rearrangement joined TRBV5-4 to TRBJ2-3, with TRBD1 perhaps the D gene, on 6 matching bases. The CDR3: CASSLDRADTDTQYF. The DNA sequence is TGTGCCAGCAGCTTGGACAGGGCAGACACAGATACGCAGTATTTT.